Presented here are 31 T cell receptor beta chains from one specimen sequenced in a study of T cell responses to AZD1222 COVID-19 vaccine. Sequenced by immunoSEQ multiplex PCR; TCRdb stores in-frame clones only, minus some. The table records 150,000 to 200,000 clones, just over 90% of them present only once. The sample was peripheral blood, taken on day 0 of AZD1222 vaccination. Receptor source: an adult in good health.

The chain joins TRBV18 to TRBJ1-4, with D possibly being TRBD1 (6 bases). Germline V CDR1 and CDR2: KGHSH, LQKENI. This CDR3 has 15 amino acids. Trimming took off 2 bases at V and 4 bases at J, with 11 bases between the two ends. The CDR3 spells CASSPSAGDNEKLFF. The CDR3 nucleotides are TGTGCCAGCTCACCATCGGCAGGGGATAATGAAAAACTGTTTTTT.

J is TRBJ1-1 and V is TRBV4-1; no reliable D call. Germline lookup yields CDR1 MGHRA and CDR2 YSYEKL. V was clipped by 0 bases and J by 1 base, with 6 bases between them. The CDR3 sequence is 14 residues long. CDR3 bases: TGCGCCAGCAGCCAAGAACCAGGGAACACTGAAGCTTTCTTT. Its translation: CASSQEPGNTEAFF.

This clone was detected once. The chain has TRBV2 and TRBJ1-6; no clear D. V lost 8 bases and J 7 bases, leaving 9 bases between the germline ends. The CDR3 loop spans 12 amino acids. The V gene's germline CDR1 is SNHLY and CDR2 FYNNEI. DNA for the CDR3: TGTGCCAGCGCCAGACAAAATTCACCCCTCCACTTT. Protein: CASARQNSPLHF.

The V and J genes are TRBV27 and TRBJ2-7, with 12 bases that match TRBD1. This CDR3 spans 17 amino acids. Germline lookup yields CDR1 MNHEY and CDR2 SMNVEV (reference sequence). Trimming took 6 bases from V and 5 from J; bases not matched to a gene: 14. CDR3 sequence: CASSSRAAGTGGHEQYF. CDR3 bases: TGTGCCAGCAGCAGTAGAGCGGCCGGGACAGGGGGCCACGAGCAGTACTTC.

This sequence joins TRBV5-5 and TRBJ2-2, with 12 bases lining up with TRBD2. The CDR3 is made up of 19 amino acids. V lost 0 bases, J lost 4 bases, and 10 bases stayed unmatched. CDR1 and CDR2 (germline): SGHKS, YYEKEE (reference sequence). This CDR3 reads CASSLARLAGVVGTGELFF. For the CDR3, the DNA is TGTGCCAGCAGCTTGGCGCGACTAGCGGGAGTCGTGGGCACCGGGGAGCTGTTTTTT. The full variable domain, with the rest looked up from reference TRBV5-5 and TRBJ2-2, is DAGVTQSPTHLIKTRGQQVTLRCSPISGHKSVSWYQQVLGQGPQFIFQYYEKEERGRGNFPDRFSARQFPNYSSELNVNALLLGDSALYLCASSLARLAGVVGTGELFFGEGSRLTVL.

The chain combines TRBV12-3 or TRBV12-4 with TRBJ1-4; D unclear. V dropped 6 bases and J dropped 8 bases, with 10 bases sitting between them. The CDR3 extends over 12 amino acids. Here the CDR3 reads CASRPIGEKLFF. In DNA form, the CDR3 reads TGTGCCAGCAGGCCAATTGGGGAAAAACTGTTTTTT.

The rearrangement joins TRBV2 to TRBJ1-1; 7 bases align to TRBD1. CDR3 length: 15 amino acids. Germline trimming cut 3 bases from V and 3 bases from J; bases unmatched to any gene: 7. Per the germline V gene, CDR1 is SNHLY and CDR2 is FYNNEI. CDR3: CASSDAGGSDTEAFF. In DNA form, the CDR3 reads TGTGCCAGCAGTGATGCAGGGGGAAGCGACACTGAAGCTTTCTTT.

The CDR3 sequence is CASSPGQGRSYEQYF. Written as DNA, the CDR3 is TGTGCCAGCAGTCCCGGACAGGGACGCTCCTACGAGCAGTACTTC. The rearrangement links TRBV27 to TRBJ2-7, with 8 bases identical to TRBD1. Trimming cost V 5 bases and J 0 bases; bases outside gene matches: 6. The CDR3 runs to 15 residues. Germline V gives CDR1 MNHEY, CDR2 SMNVEV (reference sequence).

This chain joins TRBV7-9 and TRBJ2-3, with 9 positions matching TRBD2. With V trimmed by 4 bases and J by 7 bases, 9 bases remained unmatched. CDR3 length: 15 amino acids. The germline V gene encodes CDR1 SEHNR and CDR2 FQNEAQ (reference sequence). CDR3 sequence (DNA): TGTGCCAGCAGCTCATACGACGGACTAGCGTATACGCAGTATTTT. Protein sequence: CASSSYDGLAYTQYF. Looking up the rest from reference TRBV7-9 and TRBJ2-3 gives the full variable domain: DTGVSQNPRHKITKRGQNVTFRCDPISEHNRLYWYRQTLGQGPEFLTYFQNEAQLEKSRLLSDRFSAERPKGSFSTLEIQRTEQGDSAMYLCASSSYDGLAYTQYFGPGTRLTVL.

The V call is TRBV7-9, the J call TRBJ1-3, with 7 nucleotides matching TRBD1. Germline lookup yields CDR1 SEHNR and CDR2 FQNEAQ (reference sequence). The CDR3 runs to 14 residues. Unmatched junction bases numbered 5, after V lost 5 bases and J lost 4 bases. The CDR3 spells CASSPSDRGNTIYF. DNA for the CDR3: TGTGCCAGCAGCCCCTCGGACAGGGGAAACACCATATATTTT. Filled out from reference TRBV7-9 and TRBJ1-3, the complete variable domain reads DTGVSQNPRHKITKRGQNVTFRCDPISEHNRLYWYRQTLGQGPEFLTYFQNEAQLEKSRLLSDRFSAERPKGSFSTLEIQRTEQGDSAMYLCASSPSDRGNTIYFGEGSWLTVV.

This chain connects TRBV5-1 to TRBJ2-3; maybe TRBD2 (5 bases). Looked up from germline, CDR1 is SGHRS and CDR2 is YFSETQ. V lost 3 bases, J lost 1 base, and 9 bases lay in between. The CDR3 sequence is 14 residues long. In DNA form, the CDR3 reads TGCGCCAGCAGCTCTGATAGCGGCACAGATACGCAGTATTTT. This codes for CASSSDSGTDTQYF.

Comments on this clone: This specimen includes other DNA sequences encoding the same CDR3. The chain joins TRBV5-1 to TRBJ1-5, with D possibly matching TRBD1 (6 bases). The CDR3 has 13 amino acids. Germline loops: CDR1 SGHRS, CDR2 YFSETQ. The V gene lost 1 base and the J gene lost 7 bases, with 9 bases spanning the gap. The CDR3 DNA follows: TGCGCCAGCAGCTTGTCAGGGGACCAGCCCCAGCATTTT. This translates into CASSLSGDQPQHF.

The chain joins TRBV6-7 to TRBJ2-7; perhaps TRBD1 as D (6 bases). TRBV6-7 is an ORF for which the function is uncertain. The V end was cut by 6 bases, the J end by 0 bases, with 18 bases between. This CDR3 has 16 residues. CDR3 loop: CASSNPRTATSYEQYF. CDR3 bases: TGTGCCAGCAGCAACCCCAGGACAGCTACCTCCTACGAGCAGTACTTC.

The V and J genes are TRBV5-4 and TRBJ1-6; D gene uncertain. CDR1 SGHNT and CDR2 YYREEE come from the germline V gene (reference sequence). This CDR3 comprises 14 residues. Trimming removed 0 bases from V and 7 bases from J, with 8 bases in between. CDR3 region: CASSLVQPNSPLHF. Here the CDR3 DNA reads TGTGCCAGCAGCTTGGTACAGCCGAATTCACCCCTCCACTTT.

This chain joins TRBV2 and TRBJ2-3; D unresolved. V gave up 7 bases and J gave up 3 bases, with 5 bases separating them. CDR3 length: 11 amino acids. Germline CDR1 and CDR2: SNHLY and FYNNEI. The DNA of the CDR3 is TGTGCCAGCACCCGAACAGATACGCAGTATTTT. Residues: CASTRTDTQYF.

This chain connects TRBV19 to TRBJ1-2; D possibly corresponds to TRBD1 (6 bases). The germline V gene encodes CDR1 LNHDA and CDR2 SQIVND (reference sequence). Trimming stripped 3 bases from V and 2 bases from J, with 19 bases between. The CDR3 totals 17 residues. CDR3 coding DNA: TGTGCCAGTAGTATCATCGCAATCATGGGGGGCAACTATGGCTACACCTTC. Protein product: CASSIIAIMGGNYGYTF. Complete variable domain (other parts from reference TRBV19 and TRBJ1-2): DGGITQSPKYLFRKEGQNVTLSCEQNLNHDAMYWYRQDPGQGLRLIYYSQIVNDFQKGDIAEGYSVSREKKESFPLTVTSAQKNPTAFYLCASSIIAIMGGNYGYTFGSGTRLTVV.

The chain has TRBV7-6 and TRBJ2-2, with D possibly being TRBD2 (5 bases). CDR3 size: 18 residues. The V end lost 2 bases, the J end lost 1 base, and 17 bases lay between the germline ends. Germline CDR1 SGHVS, CDR2 FNYEAQ. The CDR3 reads CASSLFGGATMNTGELFF. CDR3 DNA sequence: TGTGCCAGCAGCTTATTTGGAGGCGCTACCATGAACACCGGGGAGCTGTTTTTT.

As regards this clone: The same CDR3 also results from other DNA sequences found in this sample. This chain uses TRBV27 with TRBJ2-5; D is unresolved. Trimming pared 6 bases from V and 5 bases from J, leaving 10 bases between. Germline CDR1 is MNHEY and CDR2 is SMNVEV (reference sequence). The CDR3 runs to 12 residues. CDR3 protein: CASSLVGETQYF. The CDR3 DNA follows: TGTGCCAGCAGCTTAGTAGGGGAGACCCAGTACTTC.

This clone showed up just once. The chain couples TRBV14 to TRBJ2-5, with a possible D match to TRBD1 (6 bases). The CDR3 contains 13 residues. Germline V gene lookup returns CDR1 SGHDN and CDR2 FVKESK. Trimming took 5 bases from V and 4 from J, leaving 11 bases between them. Here the CDR3 reads CASSLQGLETQYF. CDR3 nucleotide sequence: TGTGCCAGCAGCTTACAGGGTCTAGAGACCCAGTACTTC.

The chain links TRBV19 to TRBJ2-3, with a possible D match to TRBD1 (5 bases). V was cut by 10 bases and J by 2 bases, with 13 bases left in between. Germline V gene lookup returns CDR1 LNHDA and CDR2 SQIVND (reference sequence). The CDR3 spans 13 residues. The CDR3 DNA is TGTGCCACCACTTCAGGGTTCACAGATACGCAGTATTTT. This gives the protein CATTSGFTDTQYF.

The chain has TRBV2 and TRBJ2-3; D possibly corresponds to TRBD2 (6 bases). Germline CDR1 and CDR2: SNHLY and FYNNEI. This CDR3 is built from 15 residues. V lost 8 bases to trimming and J lost 2 bases, with 17 bases between them. CDR3 amino acids: CASHSGAGLTDTQYF. Here the CDR3 DNA reads TGTGCCAGCCATAGTGGTGCGGGGCTCACAGATACGCAGTATTTT. The full variable domain, completed using reference TRBV2 and TRBJ2-3, is EPEVTQTPSHQVTQMGQEVILRCVPISNHLYFYWYRQILGQKVEFLVSFYNNEISEKSEIFDDQFSVERPDGSNFTLKIRSTKLEDSAMYFCASHSGAGLTDTQYFGPGTRLTVL.

V gene TRBV10-1 combines with J gene TRBJ1-2; D remains unclear. There are 13 residues in the CDR3. From germline, CDR1 is WNHNN and CDR2 SYGVQD (reference sequence). Trimming pared 5 bases from V and 7 bases from J, leaving 14 bases between. The CDR3 DNA follows: TGCGCCAGCAGTAGGGAGGGCGTTTCTGGCTACACCTTC. Its protein product is CASSREGVSGYTF.

This clone was observed a handful of times. V is TRBV5-4 and J is TRBJ2-2; 9 nucleotides line up with TRBD2. The germline CDR1 and CDR2 sequences are SGHNT and YYREEE (reference sequence). The V and J ends lost 0 bases and 5 bases, in that order; junction bases with no gene match: 5. This CDR3 has 16 amino acids. For the CDR3, the DNA is TGTGCCAGCAGCTTGGCCCTAGCGGGACGTACCGGGGAGCTGTTTTTT. It encodes CASSLALAGRTGELFF.

This clone has just one count. The CDR3 sequence: CASSYSQGQANYGYTF. The CDR3 nucleotides are TGTGCCAGCAGTTACTCGCAAGGACAGGCAAACTATGGCTACACCTTC. The chain employs TRBV6-6 and TRBJ1-2; 7 bases line up with TRBD1. Germline V gene data show CDR1 as MNHNY and CDR2 as SVGAGI (reference sequence). The CDR3 totals 16 residues. The V and J ends lost 0 bases and 2 bases, in that order; junction bases with no gene match: 6.

The sample holds a few counts of this clone. The chain couples TRBV5-1 to TRBJ1-6, with D possibly matching TRBD1 (6 bases). V gave up 0 bases and J gave up 7 bases, with 17 bases separating them. The CDR3 runs 17 residues. CDR1 and CDR2 from the germline V gene are SGHRS and YFSETQ. The DNA of the CDR3 is TGCGCCAGCAGCTTGGATTCCACAGGGCAGTTGAATTCACCCCTCCACTTT. Translating it yields CASSLDSTGQLNSPLHF.

This clone was picked up one time. This sequence joins TRBV6-1 and TRBJ1-1, with D tentatively TRBD1 (5 bases). CDR1 and CDR2 from the germline V gene are MNHNS and SASEGT. V lost 4 bases, J lost 3 bases, and 18 bases lay in between. This CDR3 spans 16 amino acids. CDR3 loop: CASSARAHQGDTEAFF. The CDR3 nucleotides read TGTGCCAGCAGTGCCAGGGCGCACCAAGGAGACACTGAAGCTTTCTTT.

The chain joins TRBV7-9 to TRBJ2-1, with 7 bases that match TRBD1. The CDR3 covers 19 residues. The V gene end was trimmed by 2 bases and the J gene end by 5 bases; junction bases not matched to a gene: 18. Germline V gene sequence: CDR1 SEHNR, CDR2 FQNEAQ (reference sequence). This CDR3 is CASSLRRVQGVTRDNEQFF. The CDR3 DNA sequence: TGTGCCAGCAGCTTACGCAGGGTCCAGGGGGTAACAAGGGACAATGAGCAGTTCTTC.

This clone was counted only a few times. The chain couples TRBV24-1 to TRBJ1-2; D is ambiguous. The CDR3 runs 12 residues. V was shortened by 4 bases and J by 8 bases, with 10 bases between the two germline ends. The germline V gene encodes CDR1 KGHDR and CDR2 SFDVKD. The CDR3 sequence: CATSDRMGGYTF. In nucleotides, the CDR3 is TGTGCCACCAGTGACCGGATGGGAGGCTACACCTTC.

This clone was seen only once. V and J are TRBV12-3 or TRBV12-4 and TRBJ1-1, with D uncertain. CDR3 length equals 13 residues. V lost 3 bases and J 4 bases, leaving 9 bases between the germline ends. The chain's CDR3 is CASSFIAGTEAFF. CDR3 DNA: TGTGCCAGCAGTTTTATTGCAGGCACTGAAGCTTTCTTT.

The V and J genes are TRBV6-5 and TRBJ1-1; D remains ambiguous. Trimming removed 4 bases at V and 0 bases at J, with 6 bases between. CDR1 and CDR2 (germline): MNHEY, SVGAGI. CDR3 length: 13 amino acids. In DNA form, the CDR3 reads TGTGCCAGCAGTTCCAGGCTGAACACTGAAGCTTTCTTT. It yields the protein CASSSRLNTEAFF.

The chain combines TRBV7-8 with TRBJ2-7, with D unclear. Germline CDR1 and CDR2: SGHVS and FQNEAQ. Deletions cut 1 base from V and 5 bases from J, with 15 bases between. The CDR3 is 15 amino acids. The CDR3 DNA sequence: TGTGCCAGCAGCTTAGAAACAGTTTTGGTGAACGAGCAGTACTTC. This gives the protein CASSLETVLVNEQYF. Variable domain in full (rest from reference TRBV7-8 and TRBJ2-7): GAGVSQSPRYKVAKRGQDVALRCDPISGHVSLFWYQQALGQGPEFLTYFQNEAQLDKSGLPSDRFFAERPEGSVSTLKIQRTQQEDSAVYLCASSLETVLVNEQYFGPGTRLTVT.